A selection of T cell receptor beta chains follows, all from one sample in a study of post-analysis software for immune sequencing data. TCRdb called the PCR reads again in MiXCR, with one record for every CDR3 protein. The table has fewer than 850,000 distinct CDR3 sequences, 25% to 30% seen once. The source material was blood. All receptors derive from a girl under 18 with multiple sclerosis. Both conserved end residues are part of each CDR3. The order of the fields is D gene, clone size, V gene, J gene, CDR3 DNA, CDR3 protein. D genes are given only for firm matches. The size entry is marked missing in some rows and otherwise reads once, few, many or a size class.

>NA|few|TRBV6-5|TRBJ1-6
TGTGCCAGCAGAAAGACCGTGACAGCCTATAATTCACCCCTCCACTTT
CASRKTVTAYNSPLHF
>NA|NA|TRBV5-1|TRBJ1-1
TGCGCCAGCAGCCCCGGCGGGCAGTTCGCCATGAACACTGAAGCTTTCTTT
CASSPGGQFAMNTEAFF
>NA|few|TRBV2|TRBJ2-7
TGTGCCAGCTTTCGGGAGATCACCTACGAGCAGTACTTC
CASFREITYEQYF
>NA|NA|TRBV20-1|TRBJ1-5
TGCAGTGCTAGTCGGTCGGGGTTTCAGGAACAGCCCCAGCATTTT
CSASRSGFQEQPQHF
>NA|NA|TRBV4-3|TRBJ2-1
TGCGCCAGCAGCCAAGATCCACGGGGCTCCTACAATGAGCAGTTCTTC
CASSQDPRGSYNEQFF
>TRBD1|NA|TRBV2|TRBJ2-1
TGTGCCAGCAGCGTAACACCGACAGGGGACGAGCAGTTCTTC
CASSVTPTGDEQFF
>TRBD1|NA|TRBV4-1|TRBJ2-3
TGCGCCAGCAGCCACCACACCAACACAGGGGGAGATACGCAGTATTTT
CASSHHTNTGGDTQYF
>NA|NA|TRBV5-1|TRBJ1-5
TGCGCCAGCAGCTCGGAGGCAGGGGATCAGCCCCAGCATTTT
CASSSEAGDQPQHF
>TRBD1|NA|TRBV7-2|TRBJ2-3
TGTGCCAGCAGCTTATTGGGACAGGGCATCACAGATACGCAGTATTTT
CASSLLGQGITDTQYF
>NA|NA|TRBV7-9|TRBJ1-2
TGTGCCAGCAGCGAGGAAGGGGGGAACGGCTACACCTTT
CASSEEGGNGYTF
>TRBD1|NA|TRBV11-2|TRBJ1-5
TGTGCCAGCAGCTTAGACCTGGACAGGGGTCCTACTCAGCCCCAGCATTTT
CASSLDLDRGPTQPQHF
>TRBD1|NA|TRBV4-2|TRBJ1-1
TGTGCCAGCAGCCCCACGGTGACAGGGACCACTGAAGCTTTCTTT
CASSPTVTGTTEAFF
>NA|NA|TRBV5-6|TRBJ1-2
TGTGCCAGCAGCTTGGTTGGGAACTACTATGGCTACACCTTC
CASSLVGNYYGYTF
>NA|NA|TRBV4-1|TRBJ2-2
TGCGCCAGCAGTTACCCGGGGGCCACCGGGGAGCTGTTTTTT
CASSYPGATGELFF
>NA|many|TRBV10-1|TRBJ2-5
TGCGCCAGCAGTCCCACGAGGGGGACCCAGTACTTC
CASSPTRGTQYF
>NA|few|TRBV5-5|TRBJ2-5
TGTGCCAGCAGCTCTCCTCCTGGCAGGGTGTCACCAAGGGAGACCCAGTACTTC
CASSSPPGRVSPRETQYF
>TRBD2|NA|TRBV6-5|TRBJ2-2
TGTGCCAGCAGTTATTCTCTGGCTAGCGGGAGGACCACCGGGGAGCTGTTTTTT
CASSYSLASGRTTGELFF
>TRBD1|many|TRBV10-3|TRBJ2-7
TGTGCCAGTAAGGGACAGGGGGGCGACGAGCAGTACTTC
CASKGQGGDEQYF
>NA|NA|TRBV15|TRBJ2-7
TGTGCCACCAGCAAGGAGGGGGTTTCCTACGAGCAGTACTTC
CATSKEGVSYEQYF
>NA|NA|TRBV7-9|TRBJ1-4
TGTGCCAGCAGCACCCGAGAGGCAACTAATGAAAAACTGTTTTTT
CASSTREATNEKLFF
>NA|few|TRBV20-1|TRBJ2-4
TGCAGTGCTCGAGGGGGGTCAGGAGAAGCCAAAAACATTCAGTACTTC
CSARGGSGEAKNIQYF
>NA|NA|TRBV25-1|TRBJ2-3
TGTGCCAGCAGTGACGGACGATGGGTCACAGATACGCAGTATTTT
CASSDGRWVTDTQYF
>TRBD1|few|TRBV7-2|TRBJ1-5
TGTGCCAGCAGCGCGTCCGCAGGGGGCTCTCAGCCCCAGCATTTT
CASSASAGGSQPQHF
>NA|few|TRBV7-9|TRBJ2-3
TGTGCCAGCAGCTCCGTTCCGGATACGCAGTATTTT
CASSSVPDTQYF
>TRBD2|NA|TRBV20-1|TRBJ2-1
TGCAGTGCACCCCGCGTCGGGAGGGCGGACAATGAGCAGTTCTTC
CSAPRVGRADNEQFF
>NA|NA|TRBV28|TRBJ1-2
TGTGCCAGCAGTTTTGAATCTTTCCCGAGGCACGGGGGCGAAGGAGGCTACACCTTC
CASSFESFPRHGGEGGYTF
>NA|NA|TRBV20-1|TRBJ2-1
TGCAGTGCTCGCCCGAACTTCAGGAATGAGCAGTTCTTC
CSARPNFRNEQFF
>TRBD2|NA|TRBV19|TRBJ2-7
TGTGCCAGTAGTCCGCGACTAGCTTTCTACGAGCAGTACTTC
CASSPRLAFYEQYF
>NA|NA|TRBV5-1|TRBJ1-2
TGCGCCAGCAGCGAAAGTGGAGTGGTTGGTGGCTACACCTTC
CASSESGVVGGYTF
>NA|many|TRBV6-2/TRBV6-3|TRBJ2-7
TGTGCCAGCAGTTACTCTCGCGAGCAGTACTTC
CASSYSREQYF
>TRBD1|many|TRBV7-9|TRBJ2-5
TGTGCCAGCAGCTCACAGGGGCGTCAAGAGACCCAGTACTTC
CASSSQGRQETQYF
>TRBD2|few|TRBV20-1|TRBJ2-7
TGCAGTGCTAGCACGGGACTAGCGGGAGGGGTGGACTCCTACGAGCAGTACTTC
CSASTGLAGGVDSYEQYF
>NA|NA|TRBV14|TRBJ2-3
TGTGCCAGCAGCCGAGATTGGGGAGCAGATACGCAGTATTTT
CASSRDWGADTQYF
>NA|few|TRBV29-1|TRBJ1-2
TGCAGCGCCGGAGGGGACGTCGGCTACACCTTC
CSAGGDVGYTF
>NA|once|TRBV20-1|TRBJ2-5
TGCAGTGCTAGAGTAGTGGCTGGGGAGGCCCAGTACTTC
CSARVVAGEAQYF
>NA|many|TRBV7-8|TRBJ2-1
TGTGCCAGCAGCTCTTTGAGCTCCTACAATGAGCAGTTCTTC
CASSSLSSYNEQFF
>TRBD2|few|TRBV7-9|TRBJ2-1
TGTGCCAGCAGCTTATATGCCGGGGGGGCCTCCTACAATGAGCAGTTCTTC
CASSLYAGGASYNEQFF
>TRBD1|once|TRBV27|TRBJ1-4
TGTGCCAGCAGTTCCCCGACTGGAAGGGGGCAGGAAAAACTGTTTTTT
CASSSPTGRGQEKLFF
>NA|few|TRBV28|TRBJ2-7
TGTGCCAGCAGTTCCCCCGGCAGGGGTCTTGACGAGCAGTACTTC
CASSSPGRGLDEQYF
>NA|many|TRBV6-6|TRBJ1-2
TGTGCCAGCAGCCGCCGGGAGGACTATGGCTACACCTTC
CASSRREDYGYTF
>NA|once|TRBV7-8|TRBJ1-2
TGTGCCAGCAGCCTTAGCTCCCCCTCGTATGGCTACACCTTC
CASSLSSPSYGYTF
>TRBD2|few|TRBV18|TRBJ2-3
TGTGCCAGCTCACCCCTACCAGCGGGAGATCTGCAGTATTTT
CASSPLPAGDLQYF
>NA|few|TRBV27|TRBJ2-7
TGTGCCAGCAGTTTAGCCACCCGGTTCGGGGAGCAGTACTTC
CASSLATRFGEQYF
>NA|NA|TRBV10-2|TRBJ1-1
TGCGCCAGCAGGCTCTTTGGCACTGAAGCTTTCTTT
CASRLFGTEAFF
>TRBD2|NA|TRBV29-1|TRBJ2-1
TGCGGCTCCCTCGGGGCTAGCGGGGGCAATGAGCAGTTCTTC
CGSLGASGGNEQFF
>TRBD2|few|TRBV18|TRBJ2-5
TGTGCCAGCTCACCGCGTCTAGCGGGGGGGCTTAAAGAGACCCAGTACTTC
CASSPRLAGGLKETQYF
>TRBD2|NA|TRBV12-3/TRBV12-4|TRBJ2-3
TGTGCCAGCAGTTGGACTAGCGGGGGAGATAGCACAGATACGCAGTATTTT
CASSWTSGGDSTDTQYF
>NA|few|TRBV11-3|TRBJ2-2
TGTGCCAGCAGCATGTCCCGGAACACCGGGGACCTGTTTTTT
CASSMSRNTGDLFF
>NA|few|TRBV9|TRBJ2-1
TGTGCCAGCAGCGTAGGGGGGAGAGTGAATGAGCAGTTCTTC
CASSVGGRVNEQFF
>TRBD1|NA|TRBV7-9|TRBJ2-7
TGTGCCAGCAGCCCCAGACAGGGCTACTACGAGCAGTACTTC
CASSPRQGYYEQYF
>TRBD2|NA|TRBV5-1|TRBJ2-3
TGCGCCAGCCGAACCGGGACTAGCGGGAGGGCCTTGACAGATACGCGGTATTTT
CASRTGTSGRALTDTRYF
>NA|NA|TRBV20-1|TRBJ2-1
TGCAGTGCTAGCCCCGGGGGCAATGAGCAGTTCTTC
CSASPGGNEQFF
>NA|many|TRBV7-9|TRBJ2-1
TGTGCCAGCCGCTCCTACAATGAGCAGTTCTTC
CASRSYNEQFF